Shown below are 6 T cell receptor beta chains from a single sample sequenced in a study of blood T cell repertoires in COVID-19. Libraries were prepared by immunoSEQ multiplex PCR; TCRdb keeps only in-frame clonotypes and omits some of them. The table lists some 74,000 clones, approximately 83% of them singletons. The sequencing sample was made of peripheral blood. All receptors come from a man older than 75 with acute or convalescent COVID-19.

This CDR3 is CASSSTGTNNQPQHF. CDR3 in DNA: TGTGCCAGCAGCTCGACCGGGACAAACAATCAGCCCCAGCATTTT. The rearrangement links TRBV7-2 to TRBJ1-5; possibly TRBD1 for D (6 bases). CDR1 is SGHTA, CDR2 FQGNSA, per germline. This CDR3 is built from 15 residues. V gave up 4 bases and J gave up 3 bases, with 13 bases separating them.

V usage is TRBV7-8 and J usage is TRBJ2-3, with a tentative D call TRBD1 (5 bases). CDR3 length: 18 amino acids. Trimming removed 6 bases at V and 0 bases at J, with 22 bases between. Germline V lookup: CDR1 SGHVS, CDR2 FQNEAQ. CDR3: CASSLSRMGPYSTDTQYF. The CDR3 DNA reads as TGTGCCAGCAGTCTCTCAAGAATGGGGCCCTATAGCACAGATACGCAGTATTTT. Using reference TRBV7-8 and TRBJ2-3 for the parts outside the CDR3, the full variable domain is GAGVSQSPRYKVAKRGQDVALRCDPISGHVSLFWYQQALGQGPEFLTYFQNEAQLDKSGLPSDRFFAERPEGSVSTLKIQRTQQEDSAVYLCASSLSRMGPYSTDTQYFGPGTRLTVL.

This clone turned up a few times. J is TRBJ1-5 and V is TRBV29-1; TRBD1 is a possible D gene (5 bases). CDR3 length equals 13 residues. CDR1 is SQVTM and CDR2 is ANQGSEA in the germline V gene. Trimming left V 0 bases short and J 8 bases short, with 11 bases between. Written as DNA, the CDR3 is TGCAGCGTTGAAGAACAGTGGGGGGAGCCCCAGCATTTT. The encoded protein is CSVEEQWGEPQHF.

The chain couples TRBV11-2 to TRBJ2-1, with D possibly matching TRBD2 (6 bases). This CDR3 region has 14 residues. Trimming took off 5 bases at V and 3 bases at J, with 11 bases between the two ends. In germline, CDR1 is SGHAT, CDR2 FQNNGV. The DNA of the CDR3 is TGTGCCAGCAGCCTTAGCGGCTACTACAATGAGCAGTTCTTC. Protein product: CASSLSGYYNEQFF.

V and J are TRBV7-3 and TRBJ2-5, with 7 bases that match TRBD2. The CDR3 contains 14 residues. The V gene end was trimmed by 4 bases and the J gene end by 5 bases; junction bases not matched to a gene: 7. Looked up from germline, CDR1 is SGHTA and CDR2 is FQGTGA. DNA of the CDR3: TGTGCCAGCAGCTCAGGGAGGGGCGGCGAGACCCAGTACTTC. This gives the protein CASSSGRGGETQYF.

The J gene is TRBJ2-2, the V gene TRBV18; 12 bases are a match to TRBD2. This CDR3 region has 18 residues. V shed 6 bases, J shed 3 bases, and the junction held 11 bases outside the gene matches. Germline V gives CDR1 KGHSH, CDR2 LQKENI. In DNA form, the CDR3 reads TGTGCCAGCTCTCCCCCTCGGACTAGCGGGGCGTACACCGGGGAGCTGTTTTTT. This encodes CASSPPRTSGAYTGELFF.